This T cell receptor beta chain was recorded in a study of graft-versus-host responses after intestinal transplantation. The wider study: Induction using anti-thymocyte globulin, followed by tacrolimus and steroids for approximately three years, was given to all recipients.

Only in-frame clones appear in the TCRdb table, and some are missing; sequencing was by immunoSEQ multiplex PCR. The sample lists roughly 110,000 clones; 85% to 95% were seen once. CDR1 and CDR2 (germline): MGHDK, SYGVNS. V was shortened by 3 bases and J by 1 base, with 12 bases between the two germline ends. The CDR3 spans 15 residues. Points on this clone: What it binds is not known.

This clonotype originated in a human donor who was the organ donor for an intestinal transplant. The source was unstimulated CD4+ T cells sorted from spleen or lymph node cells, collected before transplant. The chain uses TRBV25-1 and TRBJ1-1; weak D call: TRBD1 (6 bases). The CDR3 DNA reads TGTGCCAGCAGTGAGACAGGTTCTGGGAACACTGAAGCTTTCTTT. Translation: CASSETGSGNTEAFF.